One sample yielded the 25 T cell receptor beta chains listed below, sequenced in a study of blood T cell repertoires in COVID-19. Sequencing was performed with immunoSEQ multiplex PCR; in TCRdb, only in-frame clones are kept and a portion is missing. There are a few hundred thousand clones in the sample; around 85% occur only once, and 2% to 2.5% lies in the top ten. The sample consisted of peripheral blood. These receptors were taken from a woman between 45 and 65 years old with acute or convalescent COVID-19.

The chain is built from TRBV7-9 and TRBJ2-5, with D unclear. V was shortened by 7 bases and J by 5 bases, with 14 bases between the two germline ends. Germline loops: CDR1 SEHNR, CDR2 FQNEAQ (reference sequence). CDR3 length: 13 residues. CDR3 loop: CASTTQRQETQYF. The CDR3 nucleotides read TGTGCCAGCACCACGCAGAGGCAGGAGACCCAGTACTTC.

This rearrangement joins TRBV20-1 to TRBJ2-1; no definite D call. Trimming shortened V by 2 bases and J by 3 bases, and 2 bases separated the two germline ends. The germline V gene has CDR1 DFQATT and CDR2 SNEGSKA (reference sequence). The CDR3 length is 11 residues. CDR3 in DNA: TGCAGTGCTAGACTCTACAATGAGCAGTTCTTC. It is translated as CSARLYNEQFF.

The genes are TRBV7-9 and TRBJ1-3; 12 nucleotides align to TRBD1. This CDR3 contains 18 residues. Losses at the gene ends were 1 base for V and 1 base for J; bases not matched to a gene: 5. Germline assignment: CDR1 SEHNR and CDR2 FQNEAQ (reference sequence). CDR3 nucleotide sequence: TGTGCCAGCAGCTTAGTACTGGGACAGGGGGCTTCTGGAAACACCATATATTTT. Translating it yields CASSLVLGQGASGNTIYF.

This clone was counted a single time. This chain links TRBV28 with TRBJ2-3, with 8 bases fitting TRBD1. Germline lookup yields CDR1 MDHEN and CDR2 SYDVKM. CDR3 length equals 18 residues. V lost 4 bases to trimming and J lost 0 bases; unmatched junction nucleotides: 12. The CDR3 DNA is TGTGCCAGCAGTTCCACCAGGGGACAGGCTGATAGCACAGATACGCAGTATTTT. It specifies CASSSTRGQADSTDTQYF.

The V and J genes are TRBV11-3 and TRBJ2-7; D is ambiguous. The CDR3 sequence is 9 residues long. Germline CDR1 is SGHNT and CDR2 is YENEEA. Trimming removed 11 bases at V and 6 bases at J, with 8 bases between. The CDR3 DNA reads as TGTGCCTCCTACGCCGAGCAGTACTTC. Translated: CASYAEQYF.

The rearrangement links TRBV7-2 to TRBJ2-1; 11 bases are shared with TRBD2. Germline V gives CDR1 SGHTA, CDR2 FQGNSA. The V and J ends lost 3 bases and 4 bases, in that order; junction bases with no gene match: 2. CDR3 length equals 15 residues. The CDR3 sequence is CASSLLAGGYNEQFF. In DNA form, the CDR3 reads TGTGCCAGCAGCTTGCTAGCGGGGGGTTACAATGAGCAGTTCTTC.

This clone appeared a few times. The rearrangement links TRBV19 to TRBJ2-1, with 8 bases matching TRBD2. CDR1 and CDR2 from the germline V gene are LNHDA and SQIVND (reference sequence). This CDR3 is built from 15 residues. V trimming: 3 bases; J trimming: 5 bases; junction bases outside the gene matches: 6. The CDR3 nucleotides are TGTGCCAGTAGTATCATAGCGGGGAGACACAATGAGCAGTTCTTC. Translated: CASSIIAGRHNEQFF.

The chain recombines TRBV14 with TRBJ2-7; TRBD1 matches at 8 bases. CDR1 is SGHDN and CDR2 is FVKESK in the germline V gene. The CDR3 totals 13 residues. Here the CDR3 reads CAHGQGLFREQYF. The CDR3 DNA follows: TGTGCTCACGGACAGGGTTTGTTTCGCGAGCAGTACTTC. Drawing the rest from reference TRBV14 and TRBJ2-7, the complete variable domain is EAGVTQFPSHSVIEKGQTVTLRCDPISGHDNLYWYRRVMGKEIKFLLHFVKESKQDESGMPNNRFLAERTGGTYSTLKVQPAELEDSGVYFCAHGQGLFREQYFGPGTRLTVT.

This clone was seen once. The rearrangement uses TRBV6-1 and TRBJ2-2; 8 nucleotides align to TRBD1. V was pared by 2 bases and J by 5 bases, with 4 bases of the junction left unmatched. Germline CDR1 and CDR2: MNHNS and SASEGT. The CDR3 is 15 amino acids. The CDR3 loop reads CASSEQGAGTGELFF. Here the CDR3 DNA reads TGTGCCAGCAGTGAACAGGGGGCAGGGACCGGGGAGCTGTTTTTT.

The chain employs TRBV5-4 and TRBJ2-1; TRBD2 aligns across 10 bases. This CDR3 region has 15 residues. Germline CDR1 and CDR2: SGHNT and YYREEE (reference sequence). V lost 0 bases to trimming and J lost 3 bases; unmatched junction nucleotides: 0. CDR3 nucleotides: TGTGCCAGCAGCTTGGCTAGCGGGAGCTACAATGAGCAGTTCTTC. Its protein is CASSLASGSYNEQFF. Full variable domain (rest looked up from reference TRBV5-4 and TRBJ2-1): ETGVTQSPTHLIKTRGQQVTLRCSSQSGHNTVSWYQQALGQGPQFIFQYYREEENGRGNFPPRFSGLQFPNYSSELNVNALELDDSALYLCASSLASGSYNEQFFGPGTRLTVL.

CDR3: CASSDVSQETQYF. The CDR3 nucleotides are TGTGCCAGCAGTGATGTCTCCCAAGAGACCCAGTACTTC. The rearrangement links TRBV2 to TRBJ2-5, with no clear D. The CDR3 consists of 13 residues. Germline lookup yields CDR1 SNHLY and CDR2 FYNNEI. The V gene lost 3 bases and the J gene lost 1 base, with 6 bases spanning the gap.

The genes are TRBV30 and TRBJ1-6; D perhaps matches TRBD1 (5 bases). Looked up from germline, CDR1 is GTSNPN and CDR2 is SVGIG (reference sequence). The CDR3 totals 15 residues. V was pared by 0 bases and J by 10 bases, with 16 bases between. CDR3 residues: CAWSVRSQGGSPLHF. The CDR3 DNA is TGTGCCTGGAGTGTAAGATCGCAGGGCGGATCACCCCTCCACTTT.

The rearrangement links TRBV11-3 to TRBJ2-1; TRBD1 agrees at 10 bases. The CDR3 covers 16 residues. The trim removed 5 bases at V and 2 bases at J, leaving 6 bases unmatched. Germline V gene data show CDR1 as SGHNT and CDR2 as YENEEA. The CDR3 DNA reads TGTGCCAGCAGCACGCGGACAGGGGGTCCCTACAATGAGCAGTTCTTC. It encodes CASSTRTGGPYNEQFF.

The genes are TRBV27 and TRBJ1-1; the D gene is possibly TRBD1 (5 bases). From germline, CDR1 is MNHEY and CDR2 SMNVEV (reference sequence). This CDR3 region has 13 residues. V was trimmed by 6 bases and J by 5 bases, leaving 13 bases between them. This CDR3 reads CASRILGGTEAFF. The CDR3 DNA is TGTGCCAGCAGGATCCTGGGGGGAACTGAAGCTTTCTTT.

The chain is built from TRBV18 and TRBJ2-1, with D uncertain. The CDR3 totals 15 residues. V lost 2 bases, J lost 0 bases, and 8 bases lay in between. CDR1 and CDR2 from the germline V gene are KGHSH and LQKENI. Here the CDR3 DNA reads TGTGCCAGCTCACCAATGTCGGTCTCCTACAATGAGCAGTTCTTC. Translated: CASSPMSVSYNEQFF.

V and J are TRBV7-9 and TRBJ2-7, with 9 bases aligning to TRBD1. CDR3 length: 14 amino acids. The germline V gene encodes CDR1 SEHNR and CDR2 FQNEAQ (reference sequence). The trim removed 5 bases at V and 4 bases at J, leaving 6 bases unmatched. The CDR3 bases are TGTGCCAGCAGCCTACAGGGGGCGCTGTACGAGCAGTACTTC. Its protein is CASSLQGALYEQYF.

Remarks on this clone: The junction shows a germline mismatch at one end, possibly a read error. The V and J genes are TRBV2 and TRBJ1-2; D perhaps matches TRBD1 (6 bases). The CDR3 has 14 residues. The germline CDR1 and CDR2 sequences are SNHLY and FYNNEI. DNA for the CDR3: TGTGCCAGCAGGGAAGGGGAGGGGGACTATGGCTACACCTTC. Protein: CASREGEGDYGYTF. The complete variable domain, with remaining parts taken from reference TRBV2 and TRBJ1-2, reads EPEVTQTPSHQVTQMGQEVILRCVPISNHLYFYWYRQILGQKVEFLVSFYNNEISEKSEIFDDQFSVERPDGSNFTLKIRSTKLEDSAMYFCASREGEGDYGYTFGSGTRLTVV.

The chain recombines TRBV18 with TRBJ1-2; D gene unclear. V lost 3 bases to trimming and J lost 2 bases, with 7 bases between them. The CDR3 is 13 amino acids. Germline V gene sequence: CDR1 KGHSH, CDR2 LQKENI. In nucleotides, the CDR3 is TGTGCCAGCTCACCCGGGGAGAACTATGGCTACACCTTC. It encodes CASSPGENYGYTF. Drawing the rest from reference TRBV18 and TRBJ1-2, the complete variable domain is NAGVMQNPRHLVRRRGQEARLRCSPMKGHSHVYWYRQLPEEGLKFMVYLQKENIIDESGMPKERFSAEFPKEGPSILRIQQVVRGDSAAYFCASSPGENYGYTFGSGTRLTVV.

This clone appeared once. V usage is TRBV18 and J usage is TRBJ1-3; D gene unclear. Germline V gene sequence: CDR1 KGHSH, CDR2 LQKENI. Trimming removed 1 base at V and 0 bases at J, with 10 bases between. The CDR3 spans 16 residues. CDR3 region: CASSPRGSGSGNTIYF. The DNA for the CDR3 is TGTGCCAGCTCACCACGAGGTTCGGGCTCTGGAAACACCATATATTTT.

V is TRBV5-1 and J is TRBJ2-2, with 9 bases matching TRBD1. The CDR3 covers 15 residues. The J segment lost 3 bases and the V segment lost 4 bases, leaving 4 bases of the junction unmatched. CDR1 is SGHRS and CDR2 is YFSETQ in the germline V gene. Here the CDR3 reads CASSRTGVHTGELFF. CDR3 coding DNA: TGCGCCAGCAGCCGGACAGGGGTTCACACCGGGGAGCTGTTTTTT.

The rearrangement uses TRBV7-2 and TRBJ2-1; 15 bases line up with TRBD2. The germline gives CDR1 SGHTA, CDR2 FQGNSA. V shed 4 bases, J shed 15 bases, and the junction held 7 bases outside the gene matches. The CDR3 sequence is 14 residues long. The CDR3 here is CASSSGLAGGPPFF. The CDR3 DNA reads TGTGCCAGCAGCTCGGGACTAGCGGGAGGTCCTCCGTTCTTC.

The J gene is TRBJ2-7, the V gene TRBV7-2; D uncertain. V was shortened by 0 bases and J by 4 bases, with 7 bases between the two germline ends. This CDR3 is 13 amino acids long. CDR1 is SGHTA, CDR2 FQGNSA, per germline. The CDR3 here is CASSLANGYEQYF. CDR3 sequence (DNA): TGTGCCAGCAGCTTAGCGAACGGTTACGAGCAGTACTTC.

The J gene is TRBJ1-2, the V gene TRBV30, with a tentative D call TRBD1 (5 bases). The CDR3 consists of 14 residues. V was shortened by 2 bases and J by 3 bases, with 13 bases between the two germline ends. Germline CDR1 reads GTSNPN; CDR2 reads SVGIG (reference sequence). The CDR3 DNA reads as TGTGCCTGGAGTAACCCGCTCAGGGACTATGGCTACACCTTC. This sequence encodes CAWSNPLRDYGYTF.

J is TRBJ2-5 and V is TRBV5-4; TRBD1 matches 9 bases. The germline gives CDR1 SGHNT, CDR2 YYREEE (reference sequence). CDR3 length equals 14 residues. With 2 bases clipped from V and 4 bases from J, the junction kept 3 bases outside the gene matches. CDR3 region: CASSLQGARETQYF. CDR3 sequence (DNA): TGTGCCAGCAGCTTACAGGGGGCTCGAGAGACCCAGTACTTC.

V usage is TRBV5-1 and J usage is TRBJ2-7, with TRBD2 identical over 7 bases. The CDR3 is made up of 16 amino acids. CDR1 is SGHRS, CDR2 YFSETQ, per germline. Losses at the gene ends were 0 bases for V and 4 bases for J; bases not matched to a gene: 10. CDR3 sequence (DNA): TGCGCCAGCAGCTTGGGAGGGCTAGCGGACTTGTACGAGCAGTACTTC. Protein sequence: CASSLGGLADLYEQYF. The whole variable domain, filled in from reference TRBV5-1 and TRBJ2-7, reads KAGVTQTPRYLIKTRGQQVTLSCSPISGHRSVSWYQQTPGQGLQFLFEYFSETQRNKGNFPGRFSGRQFSNSRSEMNVSTLELGDSALYLCASSLGGLADLYEQYFGPGTRLTVT.